This entry describes one T cell receptor beta chain. Its antigen is not identified. Trimming shortened V by 0 bases and J by 0 bases, and 10 bases separated the two germline ends. CDR3 length equals 16 residues. CDR1 is SGDLS, CDR2 YYNGEE, per germline. The source of the sample is a study of beta chain features in type 1 diabetes. Overall study results and limits: Moderately but significantly shorter TCRB CDR3s were found in Type 1 diabetes patients in all four CD4+ subsets.

Sequencing targeted expressed TCRB transcripts, as all isolated RNA had been reverse transcribed. Some clones are missing from TCRdb's copy, which holds only in-frame ones; the method was immunoSEQ multiplex PCR. Among 350,000 to 450,000 clones listed, roughly 15% were seen once. Sequencing was performed on naive CD4+ T cells from blood. This TCR came from a woman between 18 and 29 years old in good health. This chain joins TRBV9 and TRBJ2-1; unclear D gene. The CDR3 is CASSVDRRSSYNEQFF. The DNA for the CDR3 is TGTGCCAGCAGCGTAGATAGGAGAAGCTCCTACAATGAGCAGTTCTTC.